The clone carrying this T cell receptor beta chain was detected only once. Its cognate antigen is unknown. The source of the sample is a study of T cells in localized non-small cell lung cancer. General study findings and limits: Heterogeneity stays possible, as sequencing covered only one tumor region. In adjacent lung, a median roughly 58 of the top 100 tumor clones were found. There was an association of higher blood T cell density with longer overall survival. Adjacent uninvolved lung had the highest clonality, suggesting focused antigen responses.

The V end was cut by 5 bases, the J end by 0 bases, with 5 bases between. The CDR3 extends over 12 amino acids. Germline lookup yields CDR1 SGHAT and CDR2 FQNNGV. Profiling relied on immunoSEQ multiplex PCR, and the TCRdb table lists in-frame clones only, not all of them. The data contain about 23,000 clones, 90% of them singletons. Sequencing was performed on peripheral blood, taken before any cancer treatment. The TCR was taken from a woman aged 35-75 years with stage I lung adenocarcinoma. The chain employs TRBV11-2 and TRBJ2-7; D unclear. The CDR3 DNA reads as TGTGCCAGCAGCGCGAGCTCCTACGAGCAGTACTTC. Translated: CASSASSYEQYF.